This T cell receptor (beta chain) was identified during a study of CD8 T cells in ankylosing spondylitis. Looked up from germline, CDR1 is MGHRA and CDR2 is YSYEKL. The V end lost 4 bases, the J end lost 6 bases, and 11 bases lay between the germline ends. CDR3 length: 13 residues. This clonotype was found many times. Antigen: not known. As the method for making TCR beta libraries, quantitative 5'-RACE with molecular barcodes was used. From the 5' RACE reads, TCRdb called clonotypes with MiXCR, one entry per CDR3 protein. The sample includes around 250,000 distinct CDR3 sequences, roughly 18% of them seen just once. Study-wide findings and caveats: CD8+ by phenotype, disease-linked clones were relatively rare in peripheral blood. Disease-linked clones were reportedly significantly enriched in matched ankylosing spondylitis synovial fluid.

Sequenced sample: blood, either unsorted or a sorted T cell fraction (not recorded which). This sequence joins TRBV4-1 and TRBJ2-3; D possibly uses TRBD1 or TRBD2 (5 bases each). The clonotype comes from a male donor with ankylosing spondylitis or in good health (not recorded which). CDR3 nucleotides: TGCGCCAGCAGCCGGGACGGGGCCGATACGCAGTATTTT. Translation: CASSRDGADTQYF.